This TCR beta chain was identified in a study of blood T cell repertoires in COVID-19. Data came from immunoSEQ multiplex PCR; TCRdb stores just in-frame clones and leaves some out. The sample includes more than 150,000 clones, 90% to 95% of them seen just once. V was pared by 4 bases and J by 2 bases, with 17 bases between. CDR3 length: 16 residues. From germline, CDR1 is SGDLS and CDR2 YYNGEE. This rearrangement joins TRBV9 to TRBJ2-3, with D perhaps TRBD2 (5 bases). Sample: peripheral blood. This receptor was obtained from a man aged 45-65 years with acute or convalescent COVID-19. CDR3 bases: TGTGCCAGCAGCACAAGACCCGGGGAGATCACAGATACGCAGTATTTT. Its translation: CASSTRPGEITDTQYF.